Below, 20 T cell receptor beta chains from the same sample are listed, as sequenced in a study of cytomegalovirus exposure and HLA in healthy donors. PCR amplification relied on 60 Vbeta primers (plus 13 Jbeta primers). The protocol was immunoSEQ multiplex PCR, while the TCRdb copy is restricted to in-frame clones and leaves out a portion. This table has around 150,000 clones, around 75% appearing once. The sequenced sample consisted of PBMCs. Every receptor here comes from a human donor in good health.

This chain joins TRBV15 and TRBJ2-5, with TRBD1 matching 10 bases. V trimming: 5 bases; J trimming: 5 bases; junction bases outside the gene matches: 11. The CDR3 runs to 16 residues. CDR1 is LNHNV and CDR2 is YYDKDF in the germline V gene (reference sequence). CDR3 bases: TGTGCCACCAGCCGGAAGACAGGGGGCGTTTGGGAGACCCAGTACTTC. Its translation: CATSRKTGGVWETQYF.

The chain recombines TRBV29-1 with TRBJ2-7; D is possibly TRBD1 (6 bases). Trimming stripped 5 bases from V and 4 bases from J, with 12 bases between. Germline V gene lookup returns CDR1 SQVTM and CDR2 ANQGSEA. The CDR3 sequence is 12 residues long. This chain's CDR3 is CSVLQGAYEQYF. For the CDR3, the DNA is TGCAGCGTTTTACAGGGAGCGTACGAGCAGTACTTC.

This chain links TRBV29-1 with TRBJ1-1, with D possibly matching TRBD1 (6 bases). The germline V gene has CDR1 SQVTM and CDR2 ANQGSEA. CDR3 length: 13 residues. The V and J ends lost 5 bases and 2 bases respectively, with 12 bases between them. For the CDR3, the DNA is TGCAGCGTTCGGAAAGGGGGAAACACTGAAGCTTTCTTT. It specifies CSVRKGGNTEAFF.

The CDR3 nucleotides read TGTGCCAGCAGATCAGCGGGGCAATCCTACGAGCAGTACTTC. This encodes CASRSAGQSYEQYF. V and J are TRBV2 and TRBJ2-7; 7 bases agree with TRBD2. Germline V gene lookup returns CDR1 SNHLY and CDR2 FYNNEI. The CDR3 loop spans 14 amino acids. The V and J ends lost 6 bases and 1 base, in that order; junction bases with no gene match: 6.

The V call is TRBV6-5, the J call TRBJ2-7, with TRBD2 as a possible D gene (5 bases). The CDR3 has 12 residues. Germline CDR1 reads MNHEY; CDR2 reads SVGAGI. V dropped 6 bases and J dropped 6 bases, with 12 bases sitting between them. In nucleotides, the CDR3 is TGTGCCAGCAGCCCGAGAGGGAGCGAGCAGTACTTC. As protein: CASSPRGSEQYF.

CDR3 in DNA: TGTGCCAGCAGCCAAGGACAGGGAGGTTCACCCCTCCACTTT. Its protein is CASSQGQGGSPLHF. The V gene is TRBV4-2, the J gene TRBJ1-6; 7 nucleotides match TRBD1. The trim removed 1 base at V and 9 bases at J, leaving 3 bases unmatched. Germline-derived CDR1 and CDR2 are LGHNA and YNFKEQ. This CDR3 spans 14 amino acids.

The chain recombines TRBV7-9 with TRBJ1-2; a weak D match, TRBD1 (5 bases). The CDR3 is made up of 17 amino acids. The germline gives CDR1 SEHNR, CDR2 FQNEAQ (reference sequence). V was cut by 1 base and J by 8 bases, with 23 bases left in between. DNA for the CDR3: TGTGCCAGCAGCTTAGGTGGAGTCGACAGAACCTCCGGGGGCTACACCTTC. It is translated as CASSLGGVDRTSGGYTF.

The chain carries TRBV6-6 and TRBJ1-5, with D unclear. The V gene lost 7 bases and the J gene lost 0 bases, with 10 bases spanning the gap. Germline V gives CDR1 MNHNY, CDR2 SVGAGI (reference sequence). CDR3 length equals 14 residues. CDR3 in amino acids: CASTPRYSNQPQHF. For the CDR3, the DNA is TGTGCCAGCACCCCGCGGTATAGCAATCAGCCCCAGCATTTT.

This clone was detected only a few times. This rearrangement joins TRBV11-2 to TRBJ2-7; D gene ambiguous. CDR3 size: 15 residues. The V end lost 0 bases, the J end lost 3 bases, and 12 bases lay between the germline ends. Per germline, CDR1 SGHAT and CDR2 FQNNGV. CDR3 amino acids: CASSLDRGHHYEQYF. The CDR3 coding sequence is TGTGCCAGCAGCTTAGATCGTGGGCACCACTACGAGCAGTACTTC.

This clone was observed a few times. The rearrangement links TRBV25-1 to TRBJ2-1; TRBD1 might be the D (5 bases). Between the trimmed V and J ends, which lost 1 base and 5 bases, there was a span of 12 bases. CDR3 length: 15 amino acids. CDR1 is MGHDK, CDR2 SYGVNS, per germline. The chain's CDR3 is CASSESVPGNNEQFF. In nucleotides, the CDR3 is TGTGCCAGCAGTGAATCTGTTCCAGGGAACAATGAGCAGTTCTTC.

This clone has just a few counts. The chain joins TRBV27 to TRBJ2-6, with D possibly matching TRBD2 (5 bases). This CDR3 region has 14 residues. Germline lookup yields CDR1 MNHEY and CDR2 SMNVEV (reference sequence). With 6 bases removed from V and 0 bases from J, the gap between germline ends came to 6 bases. CDR3 in amino acids: CASRRDSGANVLTF. CDR3 nucleotides: TGTGCCAGCAGGAGGGACTCTGGGGCCAACGTCCTGACTTTC.

This chain joins TRBV2 and TRBJ1-4; tentative D call: TRBD1 (5 bases). The CDR3 extends over 13 amino acids. Between the trimmed V and J ends, which lost 6 bases and 5 bases, there was a span of 10 bases. Germline V gives CDR1 SNHLY, CDR2 FYNNEI. CDR3 DNA sequence: TGTGCCAGCAGGATGACAGAGAATGAAAAACTGTTTTTT. It translates to CASRMTENEKLFF.

V and J are TRBV10-1 and TRBJ1-2, with 9 bases matching TRBD1. This CDR3 has 14 residues. V trimming: 1 base; J trimming: 13 bases; junction bases outside the gene matches: 10. Germline assignment: CDR1 WNHNN and CDR2 SYGVQD (reference sequence). CDR3 sequence (DNA): TGCGCCAGCAGTGAGTTGTGGGACAGGGAAGAGAGCACCTTC. Encoded protein: CASSELWDREESTF.

This chain uses TRBV29-1 with TRBJ1-3; D not resolved. The CDR3 runs 13 residues. The V gene lost 3 bases and the J gene lost 0 bases, with 6 bases spanning the gap. The germline gives CDR1 SQVTM, CDR2 ANQGSEA. Written as DNA, the CDR3 is TGCAGCGTTGAGCCGAGCTCTGGAAACACCATATATTTT. This codes for CSVEPSSGNTIYF.

V gene TRBV9 combines with J gene TRBJ2-7; 11 nucleotides match TRBD1. This CDR3 is 15 amino acids long. The J segment lost 5 bases and the V segment lost 3 bases, leaving 7 bases of the junction unmatched. Germline V lookup: CDR1 SGDLS, CDR2 YYNGEE. The CDR3 spells CASSDSRDRGDEQYF. DNA of the CDR3: TGTGCCAGCAGCGACAGCCGGGACAGGGGGGACGAGCAGTACTTC.

The gene calls are TRBV4-1 and TRBJ2-7; perhaps TRBD2 as D (6 bases). CDR3 size: 15 residues. Trimming removed 3 bases at V and 0 bases at J, with 12 bases between. Germline V gives CDR1 MGHRA, CDR2 YSYEKL. DNA for the CDR3: TGCGCCAGCAGCCAGGGGACTGCCAGCTCCTACGAGCAGTACTTC. Amino acid sequence: CASSQGTASSYEQYF.

The chain combines TRBV4-1 with TRBJ2-5; no reliable D call. The DNA matches TRBJ2-7 better at its end, which makes the J call doubtful. This CDR3 region has 14 residues. CDR1 and CDR2 from the germline V gene are MGHRA and YSYEKL. CDR3 nucleotide sequence: TGCGCCAGCAGCCAAGGGGCTTCGAGTTACGAGCAGTACTTC. Its translation: CASSQGASSYEQYF.

The chain joins TRBV5-5 to TRBJ1-6; 7 nucleotides agree with TRBD1. The CDR3 totals 17 residues. Germline V CDR1 and CDR2: SGHKS, YYEKEE (reference sequence). Trimming at V came to 8 bases and at J to 1 base, leaving 12 bases not matched to a gene. The CDR3 spells CASFGQGGSSYNSPLHF. CDR3 nucleotide sequence: TGTGCCAGTTTCGGGCAGGGGGGAAGTTCCTATAATTCACCCCTCCACTTT. The variable domain in full, with the rest retrieved from reference TRBV5-5 and TRBJ1-6, is DAGVTQSPTHLIKTRGQQVTLRCSPISGHKSVSWYQQVLGQGPQFIFQYYEKEERGRGNFPDRFSARQFPNYSSELNVNALLLGDSALYLCASFGQGGSSYNSPLHFGNGTRLTVT.

This clone was found once. The V call is TRBV10-1, the J call TRBJ1-3; 12 positions match TRBD1. CDR1 and CDR2 from the germline V gene are WNHNN and SYGVQD (reference sequence). V lost 6 bases to trimming and J lost 3 bases; unmatched junction nucleotides: 3. The CDR3 contains 15 residues. CDR3 DNA: TGCGCCAGCAGCCGGGACAGGGGGCTTGGAAACACCATATATTTT. This codes for CASSRDRGLGNTIYF.

This clone was seen a single time. This chain uses TRBV6-5 with TRBJ1-2; possibly TRBD1 for D (5 bases). The CDR3 extends over 16 amino acids. Germline values: CDR1 MNHEY, CDR2 SVGAGI. The V gene lost 2 bases and the J gene lost 6 bases, with 19 bases spanning the gap. In DNA, the CDR3 is TGTGCCAGCAGTTACCATCCACAGGAAAGTCCCGATGGCTACACCTTC. It codes for CASSYHPQESPDGYTF.